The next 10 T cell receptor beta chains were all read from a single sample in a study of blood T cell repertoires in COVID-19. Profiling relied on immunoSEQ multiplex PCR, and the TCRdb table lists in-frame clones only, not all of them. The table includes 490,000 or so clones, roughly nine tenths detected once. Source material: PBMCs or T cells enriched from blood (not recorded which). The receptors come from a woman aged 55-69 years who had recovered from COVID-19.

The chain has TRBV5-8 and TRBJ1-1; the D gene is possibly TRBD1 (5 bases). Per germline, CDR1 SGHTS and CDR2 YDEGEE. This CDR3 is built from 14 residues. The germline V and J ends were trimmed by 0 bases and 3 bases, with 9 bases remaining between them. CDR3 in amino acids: CASSLEGKYTEAFF. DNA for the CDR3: TGTGCCAGCAGCTTGGAGGGGAAGTACACTGAAGCTTTCTTT.

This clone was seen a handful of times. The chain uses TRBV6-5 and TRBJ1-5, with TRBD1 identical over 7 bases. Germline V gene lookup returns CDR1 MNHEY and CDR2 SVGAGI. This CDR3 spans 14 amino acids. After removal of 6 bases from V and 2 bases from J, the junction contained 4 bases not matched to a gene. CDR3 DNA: TGTGCCAGCAGCCGCGGGACAGGCAATCAGCCCCAGCATTTT. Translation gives CASSRGTGNQPQHF.

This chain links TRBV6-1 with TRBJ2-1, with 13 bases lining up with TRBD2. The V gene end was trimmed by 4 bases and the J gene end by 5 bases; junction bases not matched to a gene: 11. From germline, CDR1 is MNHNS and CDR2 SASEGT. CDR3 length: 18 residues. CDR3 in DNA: TGTGCCAGCAGTGGCTGGCTTGAACTAGCGGGGGGGAACAATGAGCAGTTCTTC. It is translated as CASSGWLELAGGNNEQFF.

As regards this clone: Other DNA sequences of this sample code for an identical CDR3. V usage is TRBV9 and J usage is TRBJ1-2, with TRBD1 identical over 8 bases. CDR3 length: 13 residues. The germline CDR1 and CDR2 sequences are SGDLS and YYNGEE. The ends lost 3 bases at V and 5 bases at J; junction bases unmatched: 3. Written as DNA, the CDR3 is TGTGCCAGCAGCGCAGGGGGCTCTTATGGCTACACCTTC. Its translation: CASSAGGSYGYTF.

CDR3 bases: TGTGCCAGCAGTGAGTGGGGGGATTACAATGAGCAGTTCTTC. Its protein product is CASSEWGDYNEQFF. The chain employs TRBV25-1 and TRBJ2-1; D may be TRBD2 (6 bases). Germline CDR1 and CDR2: MGHDK and SYGVNS. Trimming removed 3 bases from V and 4 bases from J, with 10 bases in between. This CDR3 has 14 residues.

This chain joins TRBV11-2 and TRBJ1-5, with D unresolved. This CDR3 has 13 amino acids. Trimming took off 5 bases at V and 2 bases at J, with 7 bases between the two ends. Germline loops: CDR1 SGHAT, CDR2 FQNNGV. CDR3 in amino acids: CASSPGGNQPQHF. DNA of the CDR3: TGTGCCAGCAGCCCTGGAGGCAATCAGCCCCAGCATTTT.

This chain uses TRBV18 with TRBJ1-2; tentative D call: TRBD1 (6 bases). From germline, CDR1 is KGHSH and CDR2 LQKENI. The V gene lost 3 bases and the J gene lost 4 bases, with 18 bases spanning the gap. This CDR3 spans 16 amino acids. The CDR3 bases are TGTGCCAGCTCACCTACGCCAGCGACAGGCCTCTATGGCTACACCTTC. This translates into CASSPTPATGLYGYTF.

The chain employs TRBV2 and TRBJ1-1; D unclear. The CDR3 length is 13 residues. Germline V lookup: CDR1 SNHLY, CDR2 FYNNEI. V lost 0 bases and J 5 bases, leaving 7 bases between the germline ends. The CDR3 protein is CASSEAVLTEAFF. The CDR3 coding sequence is TGTGCCAGCAGTGAAGCTGTATTGACTGAAGCTTTCTTT.

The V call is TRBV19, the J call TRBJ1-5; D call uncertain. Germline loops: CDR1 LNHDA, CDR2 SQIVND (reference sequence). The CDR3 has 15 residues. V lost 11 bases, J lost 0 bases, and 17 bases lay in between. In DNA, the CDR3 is TGTGCCGTGGGCTCCCCGGGGTATAGCAATCAGCCCCAGCATTTT. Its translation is CAVGSPGYSNQPQHF.

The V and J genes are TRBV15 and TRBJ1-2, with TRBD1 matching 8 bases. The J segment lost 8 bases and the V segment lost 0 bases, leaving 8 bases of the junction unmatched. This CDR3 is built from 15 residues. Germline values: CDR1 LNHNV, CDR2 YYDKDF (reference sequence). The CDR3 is CATSRESGQVRGYTF. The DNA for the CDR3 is TGTGCCACCAGCAGAGAATCGGGACAGGTCCGGGGCTACACCTTC.